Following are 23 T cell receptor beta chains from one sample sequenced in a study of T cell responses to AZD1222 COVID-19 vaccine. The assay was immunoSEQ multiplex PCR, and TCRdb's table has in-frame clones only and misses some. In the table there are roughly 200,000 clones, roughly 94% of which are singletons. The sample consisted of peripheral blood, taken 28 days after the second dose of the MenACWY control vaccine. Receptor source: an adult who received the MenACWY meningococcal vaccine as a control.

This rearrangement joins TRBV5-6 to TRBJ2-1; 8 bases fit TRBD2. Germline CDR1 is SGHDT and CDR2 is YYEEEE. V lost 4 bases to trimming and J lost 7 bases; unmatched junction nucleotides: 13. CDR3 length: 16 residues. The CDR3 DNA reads TGTGCCAGCAGCCCGTCGGTAGCGGGATTCTTTAATGAGCAGTTCTTC. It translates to CASSPSVAGFFNEQFF.

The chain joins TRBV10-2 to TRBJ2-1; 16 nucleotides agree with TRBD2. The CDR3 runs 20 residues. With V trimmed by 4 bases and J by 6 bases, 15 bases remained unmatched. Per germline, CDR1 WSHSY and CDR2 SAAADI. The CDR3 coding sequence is TGCGCCAGCAGTGGACTCGTCCCCGGGACTAGCGGGGGGGCGGGCAATGAGCAGTTCTTC. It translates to CASSGLVPGTSGGAGNEQFF.

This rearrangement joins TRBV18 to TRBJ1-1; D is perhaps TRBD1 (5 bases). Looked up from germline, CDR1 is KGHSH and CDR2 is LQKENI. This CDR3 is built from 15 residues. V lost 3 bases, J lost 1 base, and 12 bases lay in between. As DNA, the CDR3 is TGTGCCAGCTCACCTCAATCCACAGGGAACACTGAAGCTTTCTTT. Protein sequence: CASSPQSTGNTEAFF.

CDR3 region: CASSQDMTSGNTIYF. The CDR3 DNA reads as TGTGCCAGCAGCCAGGACATGACCTCTGGAAACACCATATATTTT. This chain links TRBV6-6 with TRBJ1-3, with D maybe TRBD1 (5 bases). CDR3 size: 15 residues. Trimming pared 6 bases from V and 0 bases from J, leaving 12 bases between. Germline V gene sequence: CDR1 MNHNY, CDR2 SVGAGI (reference sequence).

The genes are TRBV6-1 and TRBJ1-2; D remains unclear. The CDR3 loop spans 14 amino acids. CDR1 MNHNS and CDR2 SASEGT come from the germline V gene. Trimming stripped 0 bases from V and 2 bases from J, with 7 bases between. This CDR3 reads CASSEAAVNYGYTF. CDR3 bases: TGTGCCAGCAGTGAAGCAGCGGTGAACTATGGCTACACCTTC.

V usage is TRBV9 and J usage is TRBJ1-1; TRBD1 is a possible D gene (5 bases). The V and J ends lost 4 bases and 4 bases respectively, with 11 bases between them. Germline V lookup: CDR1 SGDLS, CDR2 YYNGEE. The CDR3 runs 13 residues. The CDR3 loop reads CASSPTGSTEAFF. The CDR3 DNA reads TGTGCCAGCAGCCCTACAGGTTCCACTGAAGCTTTCTTT.

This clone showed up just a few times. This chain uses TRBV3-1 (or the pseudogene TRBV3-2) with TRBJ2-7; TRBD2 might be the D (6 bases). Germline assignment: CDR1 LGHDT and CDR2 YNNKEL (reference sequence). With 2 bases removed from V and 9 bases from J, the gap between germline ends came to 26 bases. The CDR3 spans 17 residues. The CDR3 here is CASSQSLGGIVLSVQYF. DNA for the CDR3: TGTGCCAGCAGCCAATCCCTTGGGGGGATTGTTCTATCCGTGCAGTACTTC.

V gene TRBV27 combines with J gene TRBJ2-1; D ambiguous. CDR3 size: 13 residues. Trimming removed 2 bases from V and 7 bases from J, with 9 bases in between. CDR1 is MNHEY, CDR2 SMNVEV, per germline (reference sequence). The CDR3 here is CASSLGSTNEQFF. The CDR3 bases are TGTGCCAGCAGTTTAGGGTCGACTAATGAGCAGTTCTTC.

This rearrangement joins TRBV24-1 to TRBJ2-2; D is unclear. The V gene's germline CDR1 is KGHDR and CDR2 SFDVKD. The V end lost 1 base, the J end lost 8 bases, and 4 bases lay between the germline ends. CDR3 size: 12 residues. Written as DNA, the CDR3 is TGTGCCACCAGTGATTTCACGGGGGAGCTGTTTTTT. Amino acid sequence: CATSDFTGELFF.

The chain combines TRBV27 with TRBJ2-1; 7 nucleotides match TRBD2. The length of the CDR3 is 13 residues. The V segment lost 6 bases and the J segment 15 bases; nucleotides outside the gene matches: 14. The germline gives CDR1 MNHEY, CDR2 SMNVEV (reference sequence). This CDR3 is CASRGGSTPNRFF. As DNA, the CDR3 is TGTGCCAGCAGGGGAGGGTCGACGCCCAATCGGTTCTTC.

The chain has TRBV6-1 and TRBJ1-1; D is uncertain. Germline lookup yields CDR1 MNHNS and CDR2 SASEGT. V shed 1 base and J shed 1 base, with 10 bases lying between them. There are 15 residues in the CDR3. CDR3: CASSEGEWWNTEAFF. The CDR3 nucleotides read TGTGCCAGCAGTGAAGGAGAATGGTGGAACACTGAAGCTTTCTTT.

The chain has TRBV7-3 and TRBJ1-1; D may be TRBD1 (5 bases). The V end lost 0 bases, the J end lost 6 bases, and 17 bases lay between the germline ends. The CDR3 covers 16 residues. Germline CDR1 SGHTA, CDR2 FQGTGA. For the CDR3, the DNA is TGTGCCAGCAGCTTAACCCCCAGGGCGGGGAGGGCTGAAGCTTTCTTT. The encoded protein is CASSLTPRAGRAEAFF.

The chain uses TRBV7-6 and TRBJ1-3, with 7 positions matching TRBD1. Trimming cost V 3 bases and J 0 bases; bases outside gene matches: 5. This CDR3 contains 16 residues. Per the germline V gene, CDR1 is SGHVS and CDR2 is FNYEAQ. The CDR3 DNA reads TGTGCCAGCAGCTTCGGACAGGCGAACTCTGGAAACACCATATATTTT. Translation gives CASSFGQANSGNTIYF.

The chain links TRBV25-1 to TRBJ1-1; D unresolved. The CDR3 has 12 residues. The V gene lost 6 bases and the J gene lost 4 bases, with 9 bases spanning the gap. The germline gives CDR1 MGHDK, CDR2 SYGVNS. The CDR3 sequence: CASRSLATEAFF. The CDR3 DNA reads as TGTGCCAGCAGAAGTCTAGCCACTGAAGCTTTCTTT.

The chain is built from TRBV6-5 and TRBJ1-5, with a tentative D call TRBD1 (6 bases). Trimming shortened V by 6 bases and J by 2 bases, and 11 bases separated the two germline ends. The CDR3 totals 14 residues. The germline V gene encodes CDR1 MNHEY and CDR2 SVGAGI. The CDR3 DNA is TGTGCCAGCAGCCAACCAGGGGGCAATCAGCCCCAGCATTTT. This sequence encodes CASSQPGGNQPQHF.

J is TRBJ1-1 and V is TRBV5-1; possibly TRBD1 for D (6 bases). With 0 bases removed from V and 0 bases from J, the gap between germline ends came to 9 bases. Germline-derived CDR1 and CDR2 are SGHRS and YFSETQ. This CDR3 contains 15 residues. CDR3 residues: CASSLGQDMNTEAFF. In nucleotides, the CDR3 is TGCGCCAGCAGCTTGGGACAGGACATGAACACTGAAGCTTTCTTT.

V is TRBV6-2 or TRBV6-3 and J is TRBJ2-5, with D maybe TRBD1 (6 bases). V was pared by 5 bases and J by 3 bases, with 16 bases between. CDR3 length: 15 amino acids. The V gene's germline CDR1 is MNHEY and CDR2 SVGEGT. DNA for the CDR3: TGTGCCAGCAGTACCCCCCTCCGACAGGAAGAGACCCAGTACTTC. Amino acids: CASSTPLRQEETQYF.

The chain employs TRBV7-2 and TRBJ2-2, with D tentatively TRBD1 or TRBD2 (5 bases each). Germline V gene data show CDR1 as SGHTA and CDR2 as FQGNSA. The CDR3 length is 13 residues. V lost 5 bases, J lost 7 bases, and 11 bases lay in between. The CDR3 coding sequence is TGTGCCAGCAGCGGGGGAGTTGGCGGGGAGCTGTTTTTT. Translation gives CASSGGVGGELFF.

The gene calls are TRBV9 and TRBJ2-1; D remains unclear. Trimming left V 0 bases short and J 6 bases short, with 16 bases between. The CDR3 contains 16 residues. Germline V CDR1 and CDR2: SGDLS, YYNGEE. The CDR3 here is CASSVDLASAPNEQFF. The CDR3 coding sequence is TGTGCCAGCAGCGTAGACTTGGCCTCGGCCCCCAATGAGCAGTTCTTC.

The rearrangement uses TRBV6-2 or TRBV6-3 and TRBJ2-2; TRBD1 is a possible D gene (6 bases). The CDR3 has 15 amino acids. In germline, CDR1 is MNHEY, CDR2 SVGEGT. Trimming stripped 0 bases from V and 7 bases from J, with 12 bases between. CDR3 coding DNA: TGTGCCAGCAGTTACTCAACACAGGGAGACGGGGAGCTGTTTTTT. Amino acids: CASSYSTQGDGELFF.

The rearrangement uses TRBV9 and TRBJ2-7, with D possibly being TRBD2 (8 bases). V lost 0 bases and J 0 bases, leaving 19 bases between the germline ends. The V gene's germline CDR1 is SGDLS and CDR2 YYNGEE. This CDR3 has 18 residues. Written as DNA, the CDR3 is TGTGCCAGCAGCGTAGCGGGAGGGGGCGGCCCAGACTCCTACGAGCAGTACTTC. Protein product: CASSVAGGGGPDSYEQYF.

The CDR3 nucleotides are TGTGCCAGCAGCTTTCAGGGGGCCCAAGACTACGAGCAGTACTTC. It translates to CASSFQGAQDYEQYF. V usage is TRBV5-4 and J usage is TRBJ2-7, with 8 bases identical to TRBD1. CDR3 length: 15 amino acids. V lost 2 bases and J lost 3; bases outside the gene matches: 7. Germline CDR1 is SGHNT and CDR2 is YYREEE (reference sequence).

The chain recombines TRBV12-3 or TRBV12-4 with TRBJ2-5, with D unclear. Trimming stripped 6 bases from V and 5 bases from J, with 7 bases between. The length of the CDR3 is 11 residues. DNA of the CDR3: TGTGCCAGCAGGGCCCGGGAGACCCAGTACTTC. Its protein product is CASRARETQYF.